This TCR beta chain stems from a study of T cell changes during pregnancy in multiple sclerosis. Sequencing was performed with immunoSEQ multiplex PCR; in TCRdb, only in-frame clones are kept and a portion is missing. The sample includes under 25,000 clones, 70% to 90% seen only once; the top ten take about 15%. The CDR3 is made up of 11 amino acids. Trimming at V came to 6 bases and at J to 6 bases, leaving 3 bases not matched to a gene. The germline V gene has CDR1 DFQATT and CDR2 SNEGSKA (reference sequence). The material sequenced was CD8+ T cells from peripheral blood mononuclear cells, taken in the first trimester of pregnancy. This clonotype originated in a female donor in good health, enrolled as a control in a pregnancy study. This sequence joins TRBV20-1 and TRBJ2-7; TRBD1 aligns across 9 bases. CDR3 coding DNA: TGCAGTGCGAGGACAGGGGTCGAGCAGTACTTC. Its protein product is CSARTGVEQYF.